This T cell receptor (beta chain) appears in the sequencing data of a study of regulatory dendritic cells for organ transplantation. Study-level background: Dendritic cell cultures received LPS on day 6.

Produced via immunoSEQ multiplex PCR; TCRdb's table is partial and in-frame only. The sample includes 9,500 to 15,000 clones, 74% of them seen just once. General study results and limits: Resting memory CD8+ T cells held the most alloreactive clonotypes. Memory T cells were less diverse than naive, with memory CD8+ most oligoclonal.

Sorted subsets were CFSE-labeled and cultured 4 to 6 days with allogeneic dendritic cells. FACS sorted CD4+ or CD8+ T cells into CD45RA+ naive and CD45RO+ memory. There are 14 residues in the CDR3. V shed 4 bases and J 7 bases; nucleotides not matched to a gene: 5. Germline lookup yields CDR1 MGHRA and CDR2 YSYEKL. Only a few counts were recorded for this clone. Its cognate antigen is unknown. This clonotype was sampled from a human donor in good health. Sequencing used naive CD4+ T cells from blood cultured with regulatory dendritic cells. The subset is: CD45RA+ naive T cells. The chain combines TRBV4-1 with TRBJ2-2, with 8 bases fitting TRBD2. The CDR3 protein is CASSLRGDYGELFF. Written as DNA, the CDR3 is TGCGCCAGCAGCCTGCGGGGGGACTACGGGGAGCTGTTTTTT.